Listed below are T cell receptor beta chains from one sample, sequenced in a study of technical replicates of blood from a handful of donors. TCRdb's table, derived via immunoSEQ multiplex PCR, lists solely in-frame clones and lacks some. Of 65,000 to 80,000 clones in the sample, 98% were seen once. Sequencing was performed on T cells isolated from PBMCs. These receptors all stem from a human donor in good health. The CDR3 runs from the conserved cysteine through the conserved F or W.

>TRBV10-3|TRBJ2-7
CAITGELNAYEQYF
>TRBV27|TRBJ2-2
CASSFGTGEGPGELFF
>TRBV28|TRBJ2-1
CASSLLPQTAYNEQFF
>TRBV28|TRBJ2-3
CASSFSSLREAKSQAQYF
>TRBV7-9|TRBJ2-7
CASSLDPGQPSYEQYF
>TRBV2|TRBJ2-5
CASSGGGGVQETQYF
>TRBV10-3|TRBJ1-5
CATGQFDQPQHF
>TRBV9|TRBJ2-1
CASSVASSHLLEQFF
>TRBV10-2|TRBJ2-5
CASSDLLSQETQYF
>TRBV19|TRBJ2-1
CATKDRSRDEQFF
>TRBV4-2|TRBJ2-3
CASSQETPRELTDTQYF
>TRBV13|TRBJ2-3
CASSSTSVAGDTDTQYF
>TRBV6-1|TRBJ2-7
CASRGDRINEQYF
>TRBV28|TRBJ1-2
CASSPPPGTGDAYGYTF
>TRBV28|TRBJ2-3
CASTEGGTDTQYF
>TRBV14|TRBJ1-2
CASSPAGNNYGYTF
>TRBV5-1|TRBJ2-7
CASSLDTSSYEQYF
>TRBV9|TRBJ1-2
CASSVARQDGRYGYTF
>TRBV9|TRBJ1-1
CASSARTGNTEAFF
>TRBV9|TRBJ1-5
CASSVRGNQPQHF
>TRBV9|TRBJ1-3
CASSPQGTLSGNTIYF
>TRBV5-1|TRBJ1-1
CASSNTADTTEAFF
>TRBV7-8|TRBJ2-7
CASSSQGIYEQYF
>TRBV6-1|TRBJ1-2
CASSHRDRGSNYTF